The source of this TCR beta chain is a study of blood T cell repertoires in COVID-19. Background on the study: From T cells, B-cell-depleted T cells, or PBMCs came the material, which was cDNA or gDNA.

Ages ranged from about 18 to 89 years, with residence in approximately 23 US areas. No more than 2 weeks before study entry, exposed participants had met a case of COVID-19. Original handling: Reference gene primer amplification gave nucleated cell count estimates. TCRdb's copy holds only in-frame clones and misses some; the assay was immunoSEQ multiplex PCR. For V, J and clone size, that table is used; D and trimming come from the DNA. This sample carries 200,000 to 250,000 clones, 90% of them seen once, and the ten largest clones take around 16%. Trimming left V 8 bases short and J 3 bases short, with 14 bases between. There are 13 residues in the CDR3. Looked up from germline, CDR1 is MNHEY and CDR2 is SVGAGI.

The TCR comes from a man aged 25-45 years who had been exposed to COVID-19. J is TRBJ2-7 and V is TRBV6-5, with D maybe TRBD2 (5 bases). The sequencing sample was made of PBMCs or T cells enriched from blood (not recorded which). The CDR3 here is CASSPRGFYEQYF. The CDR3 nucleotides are TGTGCCAGCTCGCCCCGGGGTTTCTACGAGCAGTACTTC.